Listed here are 20 T cell receptor beta chains from one sample, sequenced in a study of cytomegalovirus exposure and HLA in healthy donors. Researchers ran the PCR with 60 Vbeta and 13 Jbeta primers. Only in-frame clones appear in the TCRdb table, and some are missing; sequencing was by immunoSEQ multiplex PCR. The sample has approximately 78,000 clones, about 66% seen once. What was sequenced was PBMCs. Receptors originate from a man aged 40-50 years in good health and CMV-seropositive.

The V call is TRBV5-4, the J call TRBJ2-3, with a weak D call TRBD2 (5 bases). V shed 1 base and J shed 1 base, with 13 bases lying between them. Germline CDR1 and CDR2: SGHNT and YYREEE (reference sequence). The CDR3 extends over 16 amino acids. The CDR3 loop reads CASSLIRWGGTDTQYF. The CDR3 region has the DNA TGTGCCAGCAGCTTGATCAGGTGGGGAGGCACAGATACGCAGTATTTT.

The V and J genes are TRBV6-5 and TRBJ2-7; D is possibly TRBD1 (5 bases). V lost 0 bases, J lost 12 bases, and 15 bases lay in between. This CDR3 spans 13 amino acids. Germline V gene sequence: CDR1 MNHEY, CDR2 SVGAGI. CDR3 coding DNA: TGTGCCAGCAGTTACTCGGACATCTCGCCGGCGTACTTC. Residues: CASSYSDISPAYF.

The chain carries TRBV6-6 and TRBJ2-5; 9 bases fit TRBD2. The V segment lost 2 bases and the J segment 3 bases; nucleotides outside the gene matches: 4. Germline CDR1 is MNHNY and CDR2 is SVGAGI (reference sequence). The CDR3 is 15 amino acids. CDR3 coding DNA: TGTGCCAGCAGTTACATGCGGGGGGGCGAAGAGACCCAGTACTTC. It yields the protein CASSYMRGGEETQYF.

There are a few counts of this clone. Its ends do not fully match the called genes, so a read error is possible. The chain is built from TRBV7-6 and TRBJ2-5; TRBD2 matches 13 bases. CDR1 and CDR2 from the germline V gene are SGHVS and FNYEAQ. The CDR3 is 14 amino acids. DNA of the CDR3: TGTGCCAGCAGCTTCGGACTAGCGGGGGCCGGCCGGGACTTC. Its protein product is CASSFGLAGAGRDF.

This rearrangement joins TRBV6-1 to TRBJ2-7, with D perhaps matching TRBD2 (5 bases). Germline CDR1 reads MNHNS; CDR2 reads SASEGT. Trimming removed 1 base at V and 0 bases at J, with 10 bases between. The CDR3 runs to 15 residues. As DNA, the CDR3 is TGTGCCAGCAGTGAAGATTCGGGGAGCTCCTACGAGCAGTACTTC. The encoded protein is CASSEDSGSSYEQYF.

V usage is TRBV7-3 and J usage is TRBJ2-1, with D uncertain. The CDR3 sequence is 13 residues long. Per the germline V gene, CDR1 is SGHTA and CDR2 is FQGTGA. Trimming pared 1 base from V and 8 bases from J, leaving 9 bases between. CDR3 amino acids: CASSLILSDEQFF. For the CDR3, the DNA is TGTGCCAGCAGCTTAATTCTGTCCGATGAGCAGTTCTTC.

This chain links TRBV4-1 with TRBJ2-3; a possible D gene is TRBD1 (6 bases). Trimming took 6 bases from V and 1 from J, leaving 11 bases between them. The germline CDR1 and CDR2 sequences are MGHRA and YSYEKL. The length of the CDR3 is 14 residues. In DNA, the CDR3 is TGCGCCAGCAGTCAGGGGTTCGGCACAGATACGCAGTATTTT. Protein product: CASSQGFGTDTQYF.

In regard to this clone: Distinct nucleotide sequences in the sample also encode this CDR3. The genes are TRBV7-3 and TRBJ1-1, with a possible D match to TRBD1 (6 bases). There are 13 residues in the CDR3. Between the trimmed V and J ends, which lost 3 bases and 1 base, there was a span of 6 bases. Germline lookup yields CDR1 SGHTA and CDR2 FQGTGA. The CDR3 here is CASSLTGNTEAFF. The CDR3 region has the DNA TGTGCCAGCAGCTTGACAGGGAACACTGAAGCTTTCTTT.

This clone showed up just once. The chain uses TRBV7-2 and TRBJ2-3, with 11 bases that match TRBD2. The CDR3 covers 17 residues. V lost 1 base and J lost 2; bases outside the gene matches: 5. Germline values: CDR1 SGHTA, CDR2 FQGNSA. The CDR3 region is CASSLVASGGITDTQYF. Here the CDR3 DNA reads TGTGCCAGCAGCTTAGTAGCTAGCGGGGGGATCACAGATACGCAGTATTTT.

The V and J genes are TRBV6-1 and TRBJ1-4, with TRBD1 matching over 9 bases. This CDR3 comprises 15 residues. J gave up 8 bases and V 4 bases, and 8 bases lay outside the gene matches. In germline, CDR1 is MNHNS, CDR2 SASEGT. CDR3 residues: CASSGTGTGREKLFF. In nucleotides, the CDR3 is TGTGCCAGCAGTGGAACCGGGACAGGGCGCGAAAAACTGTTTTTT.

J is TRBJ1-2 and V is TRBV9; D possibly corresponds to TRBD1 (6 bases). V lost 3 bases and J 1 base, leaving 10 bases between the germline ends. Germline lookup yields CDR1 SGDLS and CDR2 YYNGEE. The CDR3 sequence is 14 residues long. CDR3 region: CASSGQELNYGYTF. DNA for the CDR3: TGTGCCAGCAGCGGACAGGAGCTTAACTATGGCTACACCTTC.

This chain uses TRBV5-1 with TRBJ1-5; no firm D call. V was cut by 0 bases and J by 5 bases, with 9 bases left in between. The CDR3 loop spans 14 amino acids. Germline V lookup: CDR1 SGHRS, CDR2 YFSETQ. CDR3 loop: CASSLGSLDQPQHF. The DNA of the CDR3 is TGCGCCAGCAGCTTGGGTTCCTTAGATCAGCCCCAGCATTTT. Together with reference TRBV5-1 and TRBJ1-5, the CDR3 gives the full variable domain: KAGVTQTPRYLIKTRGQQVTLSCSPISGHRSVSWYQQTPGQGLQFLFEYFSETQRNKGNFPGRFSGRQFSNSRSEMNVSTLELGDSALYLCASSLGSLDQPQHFGDGTRLSIL.

This chain connects TRBV6-1 to TRBJ2-7; a weak D match, TRBD2 (7 bases). The CDR3 totals 15 residues. Trimming shortened V by 6 bases and J by 1 base, and 16 bases separated the two germline ends. In germline, CDR1 is MNHNS, CDR2 SASEGT. The CDR3 protein is CASRGEGGRSYEQYF. CDR3 in DNA: TGTGCCAGCAGAGGGGAGGGGGGGCGATCCTACGAGCAGTACTTC.

The chain links TRBV5-4 to TRBJ1-1; D gene unclear. The CDR3 has 13 residues. Germline V lookup: CDR1 SGHNT, CDR2 YYREEE (reference sequence). Between the trimmed V and J ends, which lost 4 bases and 3 bases, there was a span of 10 bases. The CDR3, as DNA: TGTGCCAGCAGCGACACTCAAGACACTGAAGCTTTCTTT. Residues: CASSDTQDTEAFF.

V and J are TRBV7-8 and TRBJ2-3; 11 nucleotides line up with TRBD1. CDR3 length: 16 amino acids. The V segment lost 6 bases and the J segment 3 bases; nucleotides outside the gene matches: 8. Germline loops: CDR1 SGHVS, CDR2 FQNEAQ. The CDR3 sequence is CASSPRDRGLTDTQYF. The CDR3 DNA follows: TGTGCCAGCAGTCCCCGGGACAGGGGGTTGACAGATACGCAGTATTTT.

The table lists this clone with a count of one. This rearrangement joins TRBV6-5 to TRBJ2-7; TRBD1 matches at 7 bases. J lost 9 bases, V lost 6 bases, and 14 bases had no gene match. There are 14 residues in the CDR3. Germline CDR1 MNHEY, CDR2 SVGAGI. The CDR3 region is CASSPGQDRQRQYF. The CDR3 DNA is TGTGCCAGCAGCCCAGGGCAGGACAGGCAGAGGCAGTACTTC.

This sequence joins TRBV21-1 and TRBJ1-5; the table's TRBD1 call for D was not verified on the DNA. TRBV21-1 has pseudogene status. This CDR3 contains 18 residues. Here the CDR3 reads CASTSGSRGVKGNQPQHF. The CDR3 DNA reads as TGTGCCAGCACCTCCGGGTCCAGGGGCGTAAAGGGCAATCAGCCCCAGCATTTT.

J is TRBJ1-1 and V is TRBV6-5; TRBD1 aligns across 10 bases. The CDR3 is 13 residues long. Germline-derived CDR1 and CDR2 are MNHEY and SVGAGI. Trimming took 2 bases from V and 11 from J; bases not matched to a gene: 5. The CDR3 DNA reads as TGTGCCAGCAGTTACAAGGACAGGGGGTCGGCTTTCTTT. Translating gives CASSYKDRGSAFF.

The V and J genes are TRBV28 and TRBJ2-5; 7 bases line up with TRBD1. TRBJ2-7 explains the end of the DNA better; the J call may be wrong. Germline V lookup: CDR1 MDHEN, CDR2 SYDVKM. The CDR3 loop spans 13 amino acids. The CDR3 reads CASRSRGWNEQYF. The CDR3, as DNA: TGTGCCAGCAGGAGCAGGGGGTGGAACGAGCAGTACTTC.

The rearrangement joins TRBV6-1 to TRBJ1-4; D gene unclear. CDR3 length: 12 residues. The germline CDR1 and CDR2 sequences are MNHNS and SASEGT. Between the trimmed V and J ends, which lost 3 bases and 15 bases, there was a span of 14 bases. CDR3 nucleotides: TGTGCCAGCAGTGAGATCGGGTCCGCGGTGTTTTTT. Protein: CASSEIGSAVFF.